A single sample is the source of the 14 T cell receptor beta chains below, sequenced in a study of blood T cells in healthy people across ages. Through a sample-barcoded 5' primer and a J-beta primer mix, a second PCR was run for 7 to 11 cycles. TCRdb itself ran the 5' RACE reads through MiXCR, one entry per CDR3 protein. The sample shows hundreds of thousands of distinct CDR3 sequences, more than 45% of them seen only once. Sample: blood. The origin of the receptors is an elderly man in good health.

The chain employs TRBV5-1 and TRBJ1-1; 8 bases line up with TRBD1. The CDR3 length is 15 residues. The germline CDR1 and CDR2 sequences are SGHRS and YFSETQ. J was trimmed by 4 bases and V by 1 base; bases with no gene match: 6. CDR3 region: CASSLQTGESTEAFF. The CDR3 DNA reads as TGCGCCAGCAGCTTGCAGACAGGGGAGAGCACTGAAGCTTTCTTT.

The chain employs TRBV12-3 or TRBV12-4 and TRBJ2-7; perhaps TRBD2 as D (6 bases). The V end was cut by 5 bases, the J end by 7 bases, with 15 bases between. The CDR3 is 13 amino acids. DNA of the CDR3: TGTGCCAGCAGTATGGGCCCCGCGGGGGAGCAGTACTTC. Protein product: CASSMGPAGEQYF.

The table lists this clonotype with a count of one. The chain recombines TRBV28 with TRBJ2-5; D is undetermined. The J call may be incorrect, as the DNA end agrees better with TRBJ2-7. There are 15 residues in the CDR3. Germline CDR1 is MDHEN and CDR2 is SYDVKM. The CDR3 sequence: CASSSAGGLVDEQYF. The CDR3 coding sequence is TGTGCCAGCAGTTCCGCAGGTGGGTTAGTCGACGAGCAGTACTTC.

The rearrangement uses TRBV3-1 and TRBJ2-1, with a weak D call TRBD2 (6 bases). Near its end, the DNA agrees better with TRBJ2-7, so the J call may be wrong. Germline CDR1 is LGHDT and CDR2 is YNNKEL (reference sequence). The CDR3 contains 15 residues. For the CDR3, the DNA is TGTGCCAGCAGCCAAGATACACTAGCATACAATGAGCAGTACTTC. It encodes CASSQDTLAYNEQYF.

This clonotype was picked up a small number of times. The chain has TRBV7-3 and TRBJ2-1, with TRBD2 matching over 11 bases. This CDR3 region has 15 residues. Germline V CDR1 and CDR2: SGHTA, FQGTGA. Unmatched junction bases numbered 4, after V lost 5 bases and J lost 4 bases. CDR3 sequence (DNA): TGTGCCAGCAGCATAGCGGGAGGGAGATACAATGAGCAGTTCTTC. As protein: CASSIAGGRYNEQFF.

This clonotype was counted ten times or more. The V and J genes are TRBV6-5 and TRBJ2-2; 7 bases line up with TRBD1. Per germline, CDR1 MNHEY and CDR2 SVGAGI. With 6 bases clipped from V and 6 bases from J, the junction kept 4 bases outside the gene matches. This CDR3 has 13 amino acids. This CDR3 reads CASSPTGPGELFF. The DNA of the CDR3 is TGTGCCAGCAGCCCGACAGGGCCCGGGGAGCTGTTTTTT.

V usage is TRBV20-1 and J usage is TRBJ2-7; 12 bases fit TRBD2. V shed 2 bases and J 4 bases; nucleotides not matched to a gene: 3. CDR3 size: 14 residues. CDR1 is DFQATT, CDR2 SNEGSKA, per germline (reference sequence). The CDR3 DNA reads as TGCAGTGCTAGAACTAGCGGGAGGAGGTACGAGCAGTACTTC. Protein product: CSARTSGRRYEQYF.

This clonotype has just a few counts. J is TRBJ2-7 and V is TRBV7-8; no clear D gene. The CDR3 sequence is 15 residues long. Trimming left V 8 bases short and J 1 base short, with 18 bases between. Germline CDR1 SGHVS, CDR2 FQNEAQ. The CDR3 region has the DNA TGTGCCAGCCGGCCGGCAGCAATTACATCCTACGAGCAGTACTTC. This gives the protein CASRPAAITSYEQYF.

The table lists this clonotype with a few counts. J is TRBJ2-1 and V is TRBV7-2; the match to TRBD2 covers 12 bases. V lost 4 bases to trimming and J lost 10 bases; unmatched junction nucleotides: 14. Germline V gene data show CDR1 as SGHTA and CDR2 as FQGNSA. The CDR3 runs to 17 residues. The CDR3 DNA reads TGTGCCAGCAGCTCCCACAGTCGGCTAGCGGGAGGGGGAGAGCAGTTCTTC. Translation gives CASSSHSRLAGGGEQFF. Looking up the rest from reference TRBV7-2 and TRBJ2-1 gives the full variable domain: GAGVSQSPSNKVTEKGKDVELRCDPISGHTALYWYRQSLGQGLEFLIYFQGNSAPDKSGLPSDRFSAERTGGSVSTLTIQRTQQEDSAVYLCASSSHSRLAGGGEQFFGPGTRLTVL.

This clonotype has just a few counts. The chain links TRBV10-3 to TRBJ2-3; D is undetermined. V was cut by 5 bases and J by 1 base, with 13 bases left in between. Germline V gene data show CDR1 as ENHRY and CDR2 as SYGVKD. The CDR3 contains 15 residues. The CDR3 DNA is TGTGCCATCAGTCAGACACCTCACGGCACAGATACGCAGTATTTT. Translating gives CAISQTPHGTDTQYF.

CDR3 nucleotide sequence: TGTGCCAGCAGCCTCAGCGAGGGCCTCACAGATACGCAGTATTTT. Translation gives CASSLSEGLTDTQYF. This chain uses TRBV7-2 with TRBJ2-3; D possibly corresponds to TRBD2 (5 bases). Germline V gene sequence: CDR1 SGHTA, CDR2 FQGNSA. V was trimmed by 5 bases and J by 2 bases, leaving 14 bases between them. The CDR3 is 15 amino acids.

The V gene is TRBV7-2, the J gene TRBJ2-3, with a tentative D call TRBD1 (5 bases). Trimming took 6 bases from V and 6 from J, leaving 19 bases between them. This CDR3 contains 15 residues. Germline V gene lookup returns CDR1 SGHTA and CDR2 FQGNSA. The CDR3 bases are TGTGCCAGCAGTGTGGGTACAGGCCTGGAGGATACGCAGTATTTT. This translates into CASSVGTGLEDTQYF.

In the case of this clonotype: A much larger clone lies one base from this, so it may be a read error. The V gene is TRBV6-6, the J gene TRBJ2-1; 9 bases map to TRBD2. The DNA end is a closer match to TRBJ2-7, so the J assignment may be wrong. Germline CDR1 and CDR2: MNHNY and SVGAGI (reference sequence). The CDR3 totals 15 residues. CDR3 DNA sequence: TGTGCCAGCAGCCTTAGCGGGAGCACCTACAATGAGCAGTACTTC. It translates to CASSLSGSTYNEQYF.

This clonotype has only one observation. The CDR3 reads CASSNRYYGYTF. DNA for the CDR3: TGTGCCAGCAGTAACCGGTACTATGGCTACACCTTC. J is TRBJ1-2 and V is TRBV6-5; D gene uncertain. Looked up from germline, CDR1 is MNHEY and CDR2 is SVGAGI. This CDR3 contains 12 residues. The V gene lost 5 bases and the J gene lost 3 bases, with 7 bases spanning the gap.